This entry lists 11 T cell receptor beta chains sequenced from one sample in a study of cytomegalovirus exposure and HLA in healthy donors. The PCR used 60 Vbeta and 13 Jbeta primers. TCRdb keeps only in-frame clones here, not all; method: immunoSEQ multiplex PCR. The sample lists under 150,000 clones; around four fifths were seen once. The sequenced material came from PBMCs. The receptor source for this set is a boy between 10 and 17 years old in good health and CMV-seronegative.

This clone was counted a few times. This CDR3 reads CASSVGRQGAYEQYF. CDR3 nucleotide sequence: TGTGCCAGCAGCGTAGGAAGACAGGGGGCGTACGAGCAGTACTTC. This chain joins TRBV9 and TRBJ2-7, with 10 bases lining up with TRBD1. The CDR3 totals 15 residues. CDR1 SGDLS and CDR2 YYNGEE come from the germline V gene. The V gene end was trimmed by 0 bases and the J gene end by 4 bases; junction bases not matched to a gene: 4.

The rearrangement links TRBV7-2 to TRBJ2-7; 10 positions agree with TRBD1. This CDR3 comprises 16 residues. V was clipped by 3 bases and J by 2 bases; unmatched bases: 7. The V gene's germline CDR1 is SGHTA and CDR2 FQGNSA. Here the CDR3 reads CASSFRPGQGTYEQYF. In DNA, the CDR3 is TGTGCCAGCAGCTTCAGACCGGGACAGGGGACCTACGAGCAGTACTTC.

The chain uses TRBV4-1 and TRBJ2-1, with 8 bases identical to TRBD2. The V and J ends lost 0 bases and 7 bases, in that order; junction bases with no gene match: 14. This CDR3 has 18 residues. From germline, CDR1 is MGHRA and CDR2 YSYEKL. CDR3 bases: TGCGCCAGCAGCCAAGAGGGGAACGGGAGGGTCCCTCGGAATGAGCAGTTCTTC. Translating it yields CASSQEGNGRVPRNEQFF.

This chain connects TRBV29-1 to TRBJ2-5; D call uncertain. Trimming took 4 bases from V and 1 from J, leaving 7 bases between them. The germline gives CDR1 SQVTM, CDR2 ANQGSEA. The CDR3 extends over 12 amino acids. This CDR3 reads CSVGAVQETQYF. In nucleotides, the CDR3 is TGCAGCGTTGGGGCAGTCCAAGAGACCCAGTACTTC.

The sample holds one count of this clone. The chain combines TRBV7-7 with TRBJ2-7, with 12 bases aligning to TRBD2. The CDR3 totals 19 residues. Germline CDR1 and CDR2: SSHAT and FNYEAQ (reference sequence). With 2 bases clipped from V and 3 bases from J, the junction kept 14 bases outside the gene matches. CDR3 in DNA: TGTGCCAGCAGCTTAAGTGGACTAGCGGGGAACAACACAAACTACGAGCAGTACTTC. Translating it yields CASSLSGLAGNNTNYEQYF.

The chain employs TRBV7-9 and TRBJ2-1; 7 nucleotides agree with TRBD2. Germline trimming cut 8 bases from V and 7 bases from J; bases unmatched to any gene: 5. The CDR3 runs 12 residues. The germline V gene has CDR1 SEHNR and CDR2 FQNEAQ (reference sequence). CDR3 nucleotide sequence: TGTGCCAGCGTATGGGGGGGGAATGAGCAGTTCTTC. It encodes CASVWGGNEQFF.

This sequence joins TRBV6-1 and TRBJ2-7; 7 nucleotides line up with TRBD2. Germline V CDR1 and CDR2: MNHNS, SASEGT. This CDR3 contains 14 residues. V shed 1 base, J shed 0 bases, and the junction held 0 bases outside the gene matches. CDR3 amino acids: CASSEGEGSYEQYF. CDR3 bases: TGTGCCAGCAGTGAAGGGGAGGGCTCCTACGAGCAGTACTTC.

CDR3 in DNA: TGTGCCAGTAGTATAGATCGAGCGGGAGGTTTCACAGATACGCAGTATTTT. Translation gives CASSIDRAGGFTDTQYF. V usage is TRBV19 and J usage is TRBJ2-3, with 9 bases that match TRBD2. This CDR3 spans 17 amino acids. Losses at the gene ends were 0 bases for V and 2 bases for J; bases not matched to a gene: 6. The germline V gene has CDR1 LNHDA and CDR2 SQIVND (reference sequence).

The V and J genes are TRBV5-6 and TRBJ1-1, with D possibly matching TRBD1 (6 bases). Trimming took 3 bases from V and 3 from J, leaving 9 bases between them. The germline V gene has CDR1 SGHDT and CDR2 YYEEEE. The CDR3 spans 13 residues. For the CDR3, the DNA is TGTGCCAGCAGCTCGGGGGGCTACACTGAAGCTTTCTTT. This translates into CASSSGGYTEAFF.

The chain carries TRBV14 and TRBJ1-2; no reliable D call. The V end lost 1 base, the J end lost 2 bases, and 8 bases lay between the germline ends. The V gene's germline CDR1 is SGHDN and CDR2 FVKESK. This CDR3 has 14 amino acids. This CDR3 reads CASSQGSKNYGYTF. Written as DNA, the CDR3 is TGTGCCAGCAGCCAAGGTTCCAAAAACTATGGCTACACCTTC.

This chain links TRBV7-9 with TRBJ1-5; D might be TRBD1 (6 bases). The CDR3 covers 14 residues. V lost 5 bases to trimming and J lost 2 bases, with 10 bases between them. CDR1 and CDR2 (germline): SEHNR, FQNEAQ (reference sequence). In DNA, the CDR3 is TGTGCCAGCAGCCAACAGGGAGGCAATCAGCCCCAGCATTTT. Translated, it gives CASSQQGGNQPQHF.